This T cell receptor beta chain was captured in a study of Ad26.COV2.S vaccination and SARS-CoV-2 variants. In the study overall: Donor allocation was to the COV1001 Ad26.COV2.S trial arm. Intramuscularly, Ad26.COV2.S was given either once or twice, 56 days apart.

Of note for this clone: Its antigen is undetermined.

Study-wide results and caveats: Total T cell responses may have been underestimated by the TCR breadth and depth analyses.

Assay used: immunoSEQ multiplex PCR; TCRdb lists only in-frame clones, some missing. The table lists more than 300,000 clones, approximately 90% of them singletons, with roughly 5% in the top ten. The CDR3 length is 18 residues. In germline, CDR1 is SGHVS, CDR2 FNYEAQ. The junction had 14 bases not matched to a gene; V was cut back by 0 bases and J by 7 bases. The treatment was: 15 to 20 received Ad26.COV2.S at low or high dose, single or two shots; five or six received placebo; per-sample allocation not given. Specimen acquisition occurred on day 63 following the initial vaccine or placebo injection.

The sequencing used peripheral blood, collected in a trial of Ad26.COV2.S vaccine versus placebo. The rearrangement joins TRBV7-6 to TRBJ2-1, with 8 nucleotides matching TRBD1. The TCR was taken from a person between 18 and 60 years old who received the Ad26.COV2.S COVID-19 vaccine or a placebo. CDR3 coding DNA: TGTGCCAGCAGCTTAGCCATTAGCCGCGACAGGGGATCGAATGAGCAGTTCTTC. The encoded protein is CASSLAISRDRGSNEQFF. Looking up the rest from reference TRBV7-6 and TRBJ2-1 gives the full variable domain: GAGVSQSPRYKVTKRGQDVALRCDPISGHVSLYWYRQALGQGPEFLTYFNYEAQQDKSGLPNDRFSAERPEGSISTLTIQRTEQRDSAMYRCASSLAISRDRGSNEQFFGPGTRLTVL.